What follows are 18 T cell receptor beta chains derived from one specimen sequenced in a study of blood T cell repertoires in COVID-19. Clones were read by immunoSEQ multiplex PCR, and TCRdb kept only the in-frame ones, dropping some. In the table there are around 26,000 clones, approximately 64% of which are singletons. The sample taken for sequencing was peripheral blood. These receptors were taken from a man aged 60 to 69 with active or convalescent COVID-19.

The CDR3 sequence is CATSRGTGILTDTQYF. In DNA form, the CDR3 reads TGTGCCACCAGCAGGGGGACAGGGATTTTGACAGATACGCAGTATTTT. The J gene is TRBJ2-3, the V gene TRBV15, with 9 bases lining up with TRBD1. The CDR3 covers 16 residues. Germline CDR1 and CDR2: LNHNV and YYDKDF (reference sequence). Trimming took 3 bases from V and 3 from J; bases not matched to a gene: 7.

This sequence joins TRBV12-3 or TRBV12-4 and TRBJ1-4; no reliable D call. This CDR3 spans 13 amino acids. Deletions cut 6 bases from V and 5 bases from J, with 10 bases between. The DNA for the CDR3 is TGTGCCAGCAGACGGACGGGGAATGAAAAACTGTTTTTT. This translates into CASRRTGNEKLFF.

This clone has a handful of counts. This chain connects TRBV27 to TRBJ2-1; 7 nucleotides match TRBD2. Unmatched junction bases numbered 12, after V lost 6 bases and J lost 4 bases. CDR1 is MNHEY, CDR2 SMNVEV, per germline (reference sequence). The length of the CDR3 is 16 residues. This CDR3 reads CASSRTSSGKYNEQFF. CDR3 in DNA: TGTGCCAGCAGCCGTACTTCTAGCGGAAAATACAATGAGCAGTTCTTC.

This clone appeared a single time. The chain joins TRBV5-1 to TRBJ1-1, with D possibly being TRBD1 (6 bases). The CDR3 is 14 residues long. The germline V gene has CDR1 SGHRS and CDR2 YFSETQ. Trimming pared 3 bases from V and 3 bases from J, leaving 12 bases between. The CDR3 loop reads CASSSAGEYTEAFF. For the CDR3, the DNA is TGCGCCAGCAGCTCGGCAGGGGAGTACACTGAAGCTTTCTTT.

By share of the sample, this clone is medium-sized. The chain employs TRBV14 and TRBJ1-2, with D maybe TRBD1 (5 bases). V was clipped by 8 bases and J by 5 bases, with 12 bases between them. The V gene's germline CDR1 is SGHDN and CDR2 FVKESK. The length of the CDR3 is 12 residues. Here the CDR3 DNA reads TGTGCCAGCGGCCCGGGGGGGTATGGCTACACCTTC. Translating it yields CASGPGGYGYTF.

The table lists this clone with a few counts. This chain uses TRBV6-6 with TRBJ2-5; possibly TRBD1 for D (6 bases). The V and J ends lost 7 bases and 3 bases respectively, with 12 bases between them. This CDR3 comprises 13 residues. Germline CDR1 reads MNHNY; CDR2 reads SVGAGI (reference sequence). CDR3 DNA: TGTGCCAGCAATCTCTACAGGGAAGAGACCCAGTACTTC. This gives the protein CASNLYREETQYF.

The gene calls are TRBV30 and TRBJ1-6; tentative D call: TRBD1 (6 bases). Germline CDR1 GTSNPN, CDR2 SVGIG (reference sequence). There are 13 residues in the CDR3. V was shortened by 3 bases and J by 10 bases, with 13 bases between the two germline ends. CDR3 in amino acids: CAWSQGTSSPLHF. The CDR3 region has the DNA TGTGCCTGGAGCCAGGGGACGAGCTCACCCCTCCACTTT.

This clone was counted a few times. This sequence joins TRBV6-5 and TRBJ1-3, with D tentatively TRBD1 (5 bases). The CDR3 has 14 residues. V was shortened by 10 bases and J by 3 bases, with 16 bases between the two germline ends. From germline, CDR1 is MNHEY and CDR2 SVGAGI. The CDR3 nucleotides read TGTGCCACTAAAAAGGGGACTGGTGGAAACACCATATATTTT. Amino acid sequence: CATKKGTGGNTIYF.

The V and J genes are TRBV20-1 and TRBJ2-2; 10 bases are a match to TRBD2. The V and J ends lost 3 bases and 1 base, in that order; junction bases with no gene match: 8. Germline V gene data show CDR1 as DFQATT and CDR2 as SNEGSKA (reference sequence). The CDR3 has 17 amino acids. CDR3 region: CSASKASGGRNTGELFF. The CDR3 DNA reads as TGCAGTGCTAGTAAGGCTAGCGGGGGTCGGAACACCGGGGAGCTGTTTTTT.

The chain links TRBV7-8 to TRBJ1-5; 7 bases line up with TRBD1. The CDR3 sequence is 15 residues long. Germline trimming cut 1 base from V and 4 bases from J; bases unmatched to any gene: 4. Looked up from germline, CDR1 is SGHVS and CDR2 is FQNEAQ. CDR3 DNA: TGTGCCAGCAGCTTAGGGGGACAGCGTAATCAGCCCCAGCATTTT. It encodes CASSLGGQRNQPQHF.

The gene calls are TRBV6-1 and TRBJ1-5, with TRBD1 matching 9 bases. CDR1 is MNHNS and CDR2 is SASEGT in the germline V gene. The CDR3 extends over 19 amino acids. V dropped 4 bases and J dropped 0; count of bases not matched to a gene: 13. CDR3 residues: CASSAKPGQGVYSNQPQHF. The CDR3 nucleotides read TGTGCCAGCAGTGCTAAACCGGGACAGGGCGTATATAGCAATCAGCCCCAGCATTTT.

The chain has TRBV7-2 and TRBJ2-7, with 9 bases that match TRBD1. The CDR3 sequence is 14 residues long. Germline CDR1 and CDR2: SGHTA and FQGNSA. With 5 bases clipped from V and 5 bases from J, the junction kept 7 bases outside the gene matches. Written as DNA, the CDR3 is TGTGCCAGCAGCCCCACGACAGGGGGACACGAGCAGTACTTC. Amino acid sequence: CASSPTTGGHEQYF.

V usage is TRBV21-1 and J usage is TRBJ1-3. TRBV21-1 has pseudogene status. The CDR3 has 19 residues. CDR3 bases: TGTGCCAGCAGCAAAAAGCGAGGCCAGCATCTACCCTCTGGAAACACCATATATTTT. It encodes CASSKKRGQHLPSGNTIYF.

V is TRBV11-3 and J is TRBJ2-1, with TRBD1 matching 8 bases. This CDR3 is built from 14 residues. The trim removed 6 bases at V and 7 bases at J, leaving 8 bases unmatched. CDR1 and CDR2 (germline): SGHNT, YENEEA. CDR3 DNA: TGTGCCAGCAGTCCAGGGGGCGTCAGGAATGAGCAGTTCTTC. This gives the protein CASSPGGVRNEQFF. Combining the CDR3 with reference TRBV11-3 and TRBJ2-1 gives the whole variable domain EAGVVQSPRYKIIEKKQPVAFWCNPISGHNTLYWYLQNLGQGPELLIRYENEEAVDDSQLPKDRFSAERLKGVDSTLKIQPAELGDSAVYLCASSPGGVRNEQFFGPGTRLTVL.

The CDR3 sequence is CASSQVFMNTEAFF. The CDR3 region has the DNA TGTGCCAGCAGCCAAGTCTTTATGAACACTGAAGCTTTCTTT. V gene TRBV3-1 (or the pseudogene TRBV3-2) combines with J gene TRBJ1-1, with unresolved D. Germline V lookup: CDR1 LGHDT, CDR2 YNNKEL (reference sequence). This CDR3 is built from 14 residues. Trimming removed 1 base from V and 0 bases from J, with 6 bases in between.

This rearrangement joins TRBV7-9 to TRBJ1-2; TRBD1 aligns across 8 bases. The V and J ends lost 6 bases and 3 bases, in that order; junction bases with no gene match: 3. The germline V gene has CDR1 SEHNR and CDR2 FQNEAQ (reference sequence). The CDR3 extends over 13 amino acids. The CDR3 DNA is TGTGCCAGCAGTTCGACAGGGGACTATGGCTACACCTTC. Translated: CASSSTGDYGYTF. Drawing the rest from reference TRBV7-9 and TRBJ1-2, the complete variable domain is DTGVSQNPRHKITKRGQNVTFRCDPISEHNRLYWYRQTLGQGPEFLTYFQNEAQLEKSRLLSDRFSAERPKGSFSTLEIQRTEQGDSAMYLCASSSTGDYGYTFGSGTRLTVV.

This chain links TRBV24-1 with TRBJ2-3, with D uncertain. This CDR3 spans 11 amino acids. V lost 6 bases and J 6 bases, leaving 6 bases between the germline ends. Germline V gives CDR1 KGHDR, CDR2 SFDVKD. CDR3 in DNA: TGTGCCACCAGTCAGTCGGATACGCAGTATTTT. Translated: CATSQSDTQYF.

This clone was observed a single time. V is TRBV15 and J is TRBJ1-2; weak D call: TRBD1 (6 bases). Per germline, CDR1 LNHNV and CDR2 YYDKDF (reference sequence). Trimming removed 3 bases at V and 4 bases at J, with 15 bases between. The CDR3 is 15 amino acids. The CDR3 bases are TGTGCCACCAGCAGGGACAGAAACACGGGCTATGGCTACACCTTC. It encodes CATSRDRNTGYGYTF.